The present T cell receptor beta chain was sequenced within a study of blood T cell repertoires in COVID-19. The method was immunoSEQ multiplex PCR; TCRdb's version includes in-frame clones alone and lacks a portion of them. The sample lists approximately 230,000 clones; about nine tenths were seen once. With 2 bases clipped from V and 0 bases from J, the junction kept 10 bases outside the gene matches. CDR3 size: 18 residues. CDR1 and CDR2 from the germline V gene are SQVTM and ANQGSEA. The TCR was taken from a man aged 35 to 55 who had recovered from COVID-19. Sequencing input: PBMCs or T cells enriched from blood (not recorded which). The chain carries TRBV29-1 and TRBJ2-3, with 11 nucleotides matching TRBD1. The CDR3 region is CSVEPRTGGLPSTDTQYF. In DNA, the CDR3 is TGCAGCGTTGAACCGAGGACAGGGGGCCTACCTAGCACAGATACGCAGTATTTT.